These 21 T cell receptor beta chains were all obtained from the same sample, sequenced in a study of cytomegalovirus exposure and HLA in healthy donors (dated by TCRdb to about 2017). The protocol used for the library was the immunoSEQ multiplex PCR assay. The multiplex PCR relied on a mix of 60 forward primers for TCR Vbeta segments and 13 reverse primers for TCR Jbeta segments. TCRdb holds this immuneACCESS table with in-frame rearrangements only. Some clones are missing; in checked studies, unresolved V genes explain under half, and the rest has no known cause. The sample table holds some 130,000 clones. The ten largest clones represent about 1.5% of the sample. Source material: PBMCs. These receptor sequences come from a woman between 35 and 50 years old in good health and CMV-seropositive.

The gene calls are TRBV6-5 and TRBJ1-3, with D perhaps TRBD1 (5 bases). The CDR3 covers 14 residues. V was cut by 4 bases and J by 2 bases, with 9 bases left in between. CDR1 is MNHEY, CDR2 SVGAGI, per germline. The CDR3 loop is CASSLGGTGNTIYF. The CDR3 DNA reads as TGTGCCAGCAGTTTGGGGGGGACTGGAAACACCATATATTTT.

The chain combines TRBV11-3 with TRBJ2-1; tentative D call: TRBD2 (6 bases). Germline V gene lookup returns CDR1 SGHNT and CDR2 YENEEA. The CDR3 loop spans 14 amino acids. With 1 base removed from V and 7 bases from J, the gap between germline ends came to 11 bases. CDR3 bases: TGTGCCAGCAGCTTAGGTACTAGCCTGAATGAGCAGTTCTTC. Amino acid sequence: CASSLGTSLNEQFF.

For this clone: The junction shows a germline mismatch at one end, possibly a read error. The genes are TRBV28 and TRBJ2-7; maybe TRBD2 (6 bases). The germline gives CDR1 MDHEN, CDR2 SYDVKM. The CDR3 runs 15 residues. The CDR3 sequence is CASSPRRDAVYGQYF. For the CDR3, the DNA is TGTGCCAGCAGCCCCCGGCGGGACGCCGTTTACGGGCAGTACTTC.

The CDR3 DNA reads as TGTGCCAGCAGTGAAGCGAGAGGTACGCAGTATTTT. Translated: CASSEARGTQYF. This rearrangement joins TRBV2 to TRBJ2-3, with D unresolved. V lost 0 bases and J 8 bases, leaving 6 bases between the germline ends. The CDR3 contains 12 residues. The germline V gene has CDR1 SNHLY and CDR2 FYNNEI.

The genes are TRBV6-1 and TRBJ2-2; D perhaps matches TRBD2 (6 bases). The V end lost 1 base, the J end lost 4 bases, and 10 bases lay between the germline ends. The CDR3 length is 15 residues. Germline V lookup: CDR1 MNHNS, CDR2 SASEGT. CDR3 coding DNA: TGTGCCAGCAGTGAAGGAAGGAGGGTCACCGGGGAGCTGTTTTTT. Translation gives CASSEGRRVTGELFF.

This chain joins TRBV28 and TRBJ2-7, with D perhaps matching TRBD1 (6 bases). The CDR3 sequence is 13 residues long. The ends were cut back, 10 bases at V and 3 bases at J, with 16 bases in the middle. Germline CDR1 is MDHEN and CDR2 is SYDVKM. In DNA, the CDR3 is TGTGCCACCCTACAGGGATCCGACTACGAGCAGTACTTC. Encoded protein: CATLQGSDYEQYF.

The rearrangement uses TRBV10-1 and TRBJ2-3, with 14 bases identical to TRBD2. V lost 6 bases to trimming and J lost 5 bases; unmatched junction nucleotides: 19. Germline V gene sequence: CDR1 WNHNN, CDR2 SYGVQD (reference sequence). CDR3 length: 20 residues. CDR3 amino acids: CASRRAMLGTSGSRVDTQYF. CDR3 coding DNA: TGCGCCAGCAGGAGAGCGATGCTCGGGACTAGCGGGAGTCGGGTAGATACGCAGTATTTT.

The rearrangement links TRBV2 to TRBJ2-2; TRBD2 matches at 8 bases. CDR1 is SNHLY and CDR2 is FYNNEI in the germline V gene. With V trimmed by 4 bases and J by 5 bases, 6 bases remained unmatched. The CDR3 totals 15 residues. The CDR3 nucleotides read TGTGCCAGCAGTGCTCGGACTAGCCGTACCGGGGAGCTGTTTTTT. Translating it yields CASSARTSRTGELFF.

The chain has TRBV2 and TRBJ2-5; 7 positions agree with TRBD1. CDR3 length: 15 residues. CDR1 is SNHLY, CDR2 FYNNEI, per germline. The V and J ends lost 3 bases and 0 bases, in that order; junction bases with no gene match: 4. This CDR3 is CASSETRGYQETQYF. The CDR3 DNA sequence: TGTGCCAGCAGTGAGACCAGGGGGTACCAAGAGACCCAGTACTTC.

The gene calls are TRBV5-1 and TRBJ1-2; the D gene is possibly TRBD1 (5 bases). The CDR3 length is 14 residues. Germline CDR1 and CDR2: SGHRS and YFSETQ. Deletions cut 4 bases from V and 2 bases from J, with 12 bases between. CDR3 loop: CASSESTENYGYTF. CDR3 nucleotide sequence: TGCGCCAGCAGCGAATCGACAGAGAACTATGGCTACACCTTC.

The genes are TRBV5-1 and TRBJ1-1, with D possibly matching TRBD1 (5 bases). The CDR3 totals 12 residues. V was trimmed by 4 bases and J by 10 bases, leaving 14 bases between them. CDR1 SGHRS and CDR2 YFSETQ come from the germline V gene. The CDR3 here is CASSPQGAAAFF. CDR3 bases: TGCGCCAGCAGCCCGCAAGGGGCCGCAGCTTTCTTT.

The genes are TRBV2 and TRBJ2-3; D is unresolved. Trimming pared 4 bases from V and 2 bases from J, leaving 4 bases between. Germline assignment: CDR1 SNHLY and CDR2 FYNNEI. CDR3 size: 12 residues. Written as DNA, the CDR3 is TGTGCCAGCAGTGGTAACACAGATACGCAGTATTTT. Translation gives CASSGNTDTQYF.

This chain links TRBV28 with TRBJ2-7; 7 bases match TRBD2. This CDR3 is 14 amino acids long. Germline V gene sequence: CDR1 MDHEN, CDR2 SYDVKM. The J segment lost 2 bases and the V segment lost 3 bases, leaving 4 bases of the junction unmatched. The CDR3 DNA is TGTGCCAGCAGTTTGGAACTAGCGCCCTACGAGCAGTACTTC. Translated, it gives CASSLELAPYEQYF.

The chain is built from TRBV5-1 and TRBJ2-1; tentative D call: TRBD1 (6 bases). V dropped 4 bases and J dropped 5 bases, with 19 bases sitting between them. The CDR3 totals 16 residues. Germline-derived CDR1 and CDR2 are SGHRS and YFSETQ. CDR3 bases: TGCGCCAGCAGCCCATGGACAGCGTCAACAAACAATGAGCAGTTCTTC. Its protein product is CASSPWTASTNNEQFF.

The chain joins TRBV13 to TRBJ2-1; 8 positions match TRBD2. CDR3 length equals 15 residues. Trimming removed 3 bases from V and 2 bases from J; junction bases left unmatched: 3. Germline V gene sequence: CDR1 PRHDT, CDR2 FYEKMQ (reference sequence). CDR3 sequence (DNA): TGTGCCAGCAGCTTTACTAGCGGCACCTACAATGAGCAGTTCTTC. This sequence encodes CASSFTSGTYNEQFF.

V gene TRBV7-9 combines with J gene TRBJ2-7, with a possible D match to TRBD2 (5 bases). The CDR3 runs 14 residues. V lost 3 bases and J lost 5, with 14 bases in between. Germline V gene lookup returns CDR1 SEHNR and CDR2 FQNEAQ (reference sequence). The CDR3 coding sequence is TGTGCCAGCAGCTTTGACCTAACGAGGGACGAGCAGTACTTC. It yields the protein CASSFDLTRDEQYF.

The chain has TRBV7-9 and TRBJ1-2; TRBD1 matches at 7 bases. With 5 bases clipped from V and 8 bases from J, the junction kept 17 bases outside the gene matches. The CDR3 length is 16 residues. Germline V lookup: CDR1 SEHNR, CDR2 FQNEAQ (reference sequence). The CDR3 region is CASSPDRELVPAGYTF. As DNA, the CDR3 is TGTGCCAGCAGCCCCGACAGGGAGCTTGTCCCTGCGGGCTACACCTTC.

The chain is built from TRBV10-3 and TRBJ2-1, with 11 bases lining up with TRBD2. The CDR3 is 20 residues long. Trimming took 5 bases from V and 1 from J; bases not matched to a gene: 16. Per germline, CDR1 ENHRY and CDR2 SYGVKD. CDR3: CAISLGGSGRVPASYNEQFF. DNA for the CDR3: TGTGCCATCAGTCTTGGTGGTAGCGGGAGGGTCCCGGCTTCCTACAATGAGCAGTTCTTC.

The rearrangement joins TRBV5-1 to TRBJ2-2; TRBD1 might be the D (6 bases). This CDR3 has 16 amino acids. V lost 2 bases and J lost 4, with 15 bases in between. Germline lookup yields CDR1 SGHRS and CDR2 YFSETQ. CDR3 coding DNA: TGCGCCAGCAGCTTATTTGGGGGCATGGGCACCGGGGAGCTGTTTTTT. Protein: CASSLFGGMGTGELFF.

The chain combines TRBV19 with TRBJ2-5; D is uncertain. The CDR3 runs 14 residues. V dropped 1 base and J dropped 5 bases, with 11 bases sitting between them. The germline V gene has CDR1 LNHDA and CDR2 SQIVND (reference sequence). This chain's CDR3 is CASSIGYHGETQYF. Here the CDR3 DNA reads TGTGCCAGTAGTATAGGCTACCACGGGGAGACCCAGTACTTC.

The V call is TRBV25-1, the J call TRBJ1-5, with no clear D. This CDR3 spans 14 amino acids. Per the germline V gene, CDR1 is MGHDK and CDR2 is SYGVNS. Trimming took 1 base from V and 5 from J, leaving 9 bases between them. CDR3 DNA: TGTGCCAGCAGTGAATCAGGCAGATATCAGCCCCAGCATTTT. Translation: CASSESGRYQPQHF.